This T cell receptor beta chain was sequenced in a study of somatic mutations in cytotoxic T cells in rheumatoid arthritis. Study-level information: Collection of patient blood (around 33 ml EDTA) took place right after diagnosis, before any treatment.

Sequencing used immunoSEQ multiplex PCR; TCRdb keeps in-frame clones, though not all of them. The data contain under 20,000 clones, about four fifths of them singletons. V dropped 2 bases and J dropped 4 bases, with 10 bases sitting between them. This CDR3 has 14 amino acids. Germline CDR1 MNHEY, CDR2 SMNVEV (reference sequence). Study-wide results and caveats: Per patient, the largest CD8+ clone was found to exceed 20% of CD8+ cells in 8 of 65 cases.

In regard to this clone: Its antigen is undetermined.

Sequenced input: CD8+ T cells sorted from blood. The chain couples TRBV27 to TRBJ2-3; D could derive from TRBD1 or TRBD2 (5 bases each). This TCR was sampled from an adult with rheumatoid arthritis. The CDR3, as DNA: TGTGCCAGCAGTTTAGCGGGCAGGGCAGATACGCAGTATTTT. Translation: CASSLAGRADTQYF.